There are many counts of the clone carrying this TCR beta chain. Antigen unknown. The template used for profiling TCR beta VDJ and CDR3 was genomic DNA. MiXCR, run by TCRdb on the reads, gives a single entry per CDR3 protein. This sample carries some 47,000 distinct CDR3 sequences, around 69% of them seen once, and the ten largest clones take around a third. The CDR3 covers 12 residues. With 0 bases removed from V and 8 bases from J, the gap between germline ends came to 10 bases. The V gene's germline CDR1 is GTSNPN and CDR2 SVGIG (reference sequence). This record belongs to a study of CD8+CD57+ T cells in acquired aplastic anemia. As for the study in general: Isolated CD4+ and CD8+ cells, once sorted, yielded DNA averaging 3.2 ug. In CD4+ cells, healthy donors produced an average of approximately 11 million reads.

Study-wide findings and caveats: Controls and patients did not differ significantly in CD8+ Simpson's diversity.

The rearrangement uses TRBV30 and TRBJ1-2; a weak D match, TRBD1 (6 bases). Sequencing input: sorted CD4+, CD8+, or CD8+CD57+ T cells (not recorded which) from PBMCs. The source is a human donor in good health, serving as a control. The DNA of the CDR3 is TGTGCCTGGAGTGTTCCCGGGACAGGCTACACCTTC. Its protein product is CAWSVPGTGYTF.